This entry lists 32 T cell receptor beta chains sequenced from one sample in a study of T cells in narcolepsy. Libraries were prepared by immunoSEQ multiplex PCR; TCRdb keeps only in-frame clonotypes and omits some of them. This table has tens of thousands of clones, around four fifths appearing once. The material sequenced was memory (CD45RA-) CD4+ T cells from blood. These receptors were obtained from a human donor in good health.

This clone was found a few times. V and J are TRBV28 and TRBJ1-1; D is undetermined. Germline-derived CDR1 and CDR2 are MDHEN and SYDVKM. Trimming removed 6 bases at V and 4 bases at J, with 15 bases between. This CDR3 is built from 14 residues. The CDR3 sequence is CASRASGGSTEAFF. The CDR3, as DNA: TGTGCCAGCAGGGCTTCGGGAGGGAGCACTGAAGCTTTCTTT.

This clone appeared a few times. V usage is TRBV6-6 and J usage is TRBJ1-1; 10 nucleotides match TRBD1. With V trimmed by 7 bases and J by 4 bases, 9 bases remained unmatched. CDR1 and CDR2 from the germline V gene are MNHNY and SVGAGI (reference sequence). The length of the CDR3 is 15 residues. The CDR3: CASINTGTGVTEAFF. The CDR3 nucleotides are TGTGCCAGCATCAACACCGGGACAGGGGTCACTGAAGCTTTCTTT.

The gene calls are TRBV7-2 and TRBJ2-3, with TRBD2 matching 8 bases. V shed 5 bases and J 7 bases; nucleotides not matched to a gene: 14. Per germline, CDR1 SGHTA and CDR2 FQGNSA. The CDR3 has 16 amino acids. CDR3 coding DNA: TGTGCCAGCAGCCCTAAGTTGGGCAGCGGGGGTAATACGCAGTATTTT. It is translated as CASSPKLGSGGNTQYF.

This chain uses TRBV2 with TRBJ1-4, with D unresolved. Trimming stripped 1 base from V and 8 bases from J, with 11 bases between. Germline CDR1 and CDR2: SNHLY and FYNNEI. This CDR3 spans 14 amino acids. The CDR3 DNA follows: TGTGCCAGCAGTGAAGGGCGGTCTTGGGAAAAACTGTTTTTT. It codes for CASSEGRSWEKLFF.

The CDR3 DNA is TGTGCCAGCAGCCAAACTAGCGGGGGGGCGAAAGAGCAGTTCTTC. This gives the protein CASSQTSGGAKEQFF. The genes are TRBV4-2 and TRBJ2-1; 13 bases are shared with TRBD2. The J segment lost 10 bases and the V segment lost 2 bases, leaving 5 bases of the junction unmatched. Germline values: CDR1 LGHNA, CDR2 YNFKEQ. The CDR3 consists of 15 residues.

This chain joins TRBV12-5 and TRBJ2-5; no reliable D call. The CDR3 is made up of 14 amino acids. The germline CDR1 and CDR2 sequences are LGHNT and FRNRAP. V was shortened by 4 bases and J by 2 bases, with 11 bases between the two germline ends. CDR3 DNA: TGTGCTAGTGGTTCGGGCCTCTTACAAGAGACCCAGTACTTC. It translates to CASGSGLLQETQYF.

This chain connects TRBV11-2 to TRBJ2-1; D uncertain. This CDR3 comprises 14 residues. The germline V gene encodes CDR1 SGHAT and CDR2 FQNNGV. V lost 0 bases and J lost 7, with 10 bases in between. CDR3 bases: TGTGCCAGCAGCTTAGAAGTTCAGAGGAATGAGCAGTTCTTC. It encodes CASSLEVQRNEQFF. The whole variable domain, remainder taken from reference TRBV11-2 and TRBJ2-1, is EAGVAQSPRYKIIEKRQSVAFWCNPISGHATLYWYQQILGQGPKLLIQFQNNGVVDDSQLPKDRFSAERLKGVDSTLKIQPAKLEDSAVYLCASSLEVQRNEQFFGPGTRLTVL.

The chain has TRBV27 and TRBJ1-6; D remains unclear. Trimming took off 3 bases at V and 6 bases at J, with 15 bases between the two ends. CDR3 size: 16 residues. Germline V gives CDR1 MNHEY, CDR2 SMNVEV (reference sequence). CDR3 nucleotide sequence: TGTGCCAGCAGTTTCCAGGCGTTAAGTGGTAATTCACCCCTCCACTTT. Translating it yields CASSFQALSGNSPLHF.

The J gene is TRBJ2-7, the V gene TRBV11-2; TRBD1 matches at 10 bases. V dropped 1 base and J dropped 8; count of bases not matched to a gene: 5. The length of the CDR3 is 14 residues. The germline gives CDR1 SGHAT, CDR2 FQNNGV. CDR3 coding DNA: TGTGCCAGCAGCTTAGGACAGGGGGCTTACCAGCAGTACGTC. Translating gives CASSLGQGAYQQYV.

The V gene is TRBV30, the J gene TRBJ2-5, with D hard to call. Germline CDR1 GTSNPN, CDR2 SVGIG (reference sequence). The CDR3 is 11 residues long. With 5 bases removed from V and 3 bases from J, the gap between germline ends came to 7 bases. The CDR3 region is CAWEQEETQYF. CDR3 sequence (DNA): TGTGCCTGGGAACAAGAAGAGACCCAGTACTTC. Full variable domain (outside the CDR3, taken from reference TRBV30 and TRBJ2-5): SQTIHQWPATLVQPVGSPLSLECTVEGTSNPNLYWYRQAAGRGLQLLFYSVGIGQISSEVPQNLSASRPQDRQFILSSKKLLLSDSGFYLCAWEQEETQYFGPGTRLLVL.

J is TRBJ1-2 and V is TRBV7-9; D is ambiguous. CDR1 is SEHNR, CDR2 FQNEAQ, per germline (reference sequence). With 3 bases removed from V and 6 bases from J, the gap between germline ends came to 11 bases. The CDR3 is 13 residues long. CDR3 nucleotides: TGTGCCAGCAGCTTCTTGGGGAGTGATGGCTACACCTTC. This gives the protein CASSFLGSDGYTF.

On this clone: At one of its ends the junction is not consistent with the germline gene, which may arise from a read error. The gene calls are TRBV7-6 and TRBJ2-7; a weak D match, TRBD2 (6 bases). The CDR3 spans 12 residues. Germline V CDR1 and CDR2: SGHVS, FNYEAQ. CDR3 coding DNA: TGTGCCAACAGCTGGGGGGAAAACGAGCAGTACTTC. Its translation: CANSWGENEQYF.

The chain joins TRBV4-1 to TRBJ2-3; 7 bases line up with TRBD2. This CDR3 has 14 amino acids. V dropped 4 bases and J dropped 5; count of bases not matched to a gene: 6. CDR1 and CDR2 (germline): MGHRA, YSYEKL. The CDR3 sequence is CASSRGSGVDTQYF. DNA of the CDR3: TGCGCCAGCAGCCGAGGGAGCGGGGTAGATACGCAGTATTTT.

V usage is TRBV30 and J usage is TRBJ1-6; a possible D gene is TRBD1 (5 bases). Germline loops: CDR1 GTSNPN, CDR2 SVGIG (reference sequence). The CDR3 has 14 residues. Trimming removed 1 base from V and 1 base from J, with 5 bases in between. The CDR3 spells CAWSGGSYNSPLHF. Written as DNA, the CDR3 is TGTGCCTGGAGTGGGGGGTCCTATAATTCACCCCTCCACTTT.

This clone was picked up one time. This chain links TRBV7-8 with TRBJ1-1; 8 positions agree with TRBD1. Germline trimming cut 4 bases from V and 3 bases from J; bases unmatched to any gene: 13. The CDR3 has 17 amino acids. Germline loops: CDR1 SGHVS, CDR2 FQNEAQ. The CDR3 spells CASSSWTGQIDYTEAFF. The CDR3 DNA reads as TGTGCCAGCAGCTCGTGGACAGGGCAGATTGATTACACTGAAGCTTTCTTT. Complete variable domain (other parts from reference TRBV7-8 and TRBJ1-1): GAGVSQSPRYKVAKRGQDVALRCDPISGHVSLFWYQQALGQGPEFLTYFQNEAQLDKSGLPSDRFFAERPEGSVSTLKIQRTQQEDSAVYLCASSSWTGQIDYTEAFFGQGTRLTVV.

Here the CDR3 reads CASSHGRYNEQFF. As DNA, the CDR3 is TGTGCCAGCAGCCACGGACGGTACAATGAGCAGTTCTTC. This sequence joins TRBV7-2 and TRBJ2-1; D uncertain. V lost 5 bases and J 4 bases, leaving 9 bases between the germline ends. Germline V gives CDR1 SGHTA, CDR2 FQGNSA. There are 13 residues in the CDR3.

The rearrangement links TRBV5-6 to TRBJ2-7; no reliable D call. V dropped 1 base and J dropped 4 bases, with 9 bases sitting between them. The germline gives CDR1 SGHDT, CDR2 YYEEEE. The CDR3 has 13 residues. The CDR3 bases are TGTGCCAGCAGCTTGAAGCCGGCGTACGAGCAGTACGTC. It is translated as CASSLKPAYEQYV.

V and J are TRBV27 and TRBJ1-3; the match to TRBD1 covers 9 bases. The CDR3 runs 15 residues. Germline CDR1 is MNHEY and CDR2 is SMNVEV (reference sequence). Germline trimming cut 4 bases from V and 0 bases from J; bases unmatched to any gene: 1. CDR3 loop: CASSSTGGSGNTIYF. The CDR3 nucleotides read TGTGCCAGCAGTTCGACAGGGGGCTCTGGAAACACCATATATTTT.

V gene TRBV9 combines with J gene TRBJ2-6; D is unclear. V lost 3 bases to trimming and J lost 2 bases, with 6 bases between them. Germline lookup yields CDR1 SGDLS and CDR2 YYNGEE. This CDR3 contains 14 residues. The CDR3 here is CASSDKAGANVLTF. For the CDR3, the DNA is TGTGCCAGCAGCGATAAGGCTGGGGCCAACGTCCTGACTTTC.

CDR3 sequence: CASSPGGGQTDTQYF. The CDR3 DNA sequence: TGTGCCAGCAGCCCTGGAGGTGGGCAAACAGATACGCAGTATTTT. The chain is built from TRBV11-3 and TRBJ2-3; D might be TRBD2 (5 bases). This CDR3 is built from 15 residues. The germline gives CDR1 SGHNT, CDR2 YENEEA. The V gene lost 5 bases and the J gene lost 3 bases, with 15 bases spanning the gap.

V is TRBV4-1 and J is TRBJ2-6; 9 positions agree with TRBD1. Trimming cost V 5 bases and J 0 bases; bases outside gene matches: 5. The CDR3 extends over 17 amino acids. The V gene's germline CDR1 is MGHRA and CDR2 YSYEKL. The CDR3 spells CASSDRGKLSGANVLTF. In DNA form, the CDR3 reads TGCGCCAGCAGCGACAGGGGGAAGCTCTCTGGGGCCAACGTCCTGACTTTC.

The chain carries TRBV6-5 and TRBJ1-2; 8 bases match TRBD1. This CDR3 has 13 residues. J gave up 4 bases and V 5 bases, and 3 bases lay outside the gene matches. CDR1 and CDR2 (germline): MNHEY, SVGAGI. The CDR3 nucleotides are TGTGCCAGCAGTGAGACAGGGGCCTATGGCTACACCTTC. It yields the protein CASSETGAYGYTF.

The chain joins TRBV6-1 to TRBJ2-3, with D possibly being TRBD1 (5 bases). This CDR3 spans 14 amino acids. Between the trimmed V and J ends, which lost 5 bases and 3 bases, there was a span of 12 bases. In germline, CDR1 is MNHNS, CDR2 SASEGT. CDR3 in amino acids: CASSPGDSTDTQYF. CDR3 coding DNA: TGTGCCAGCAGTCCAGGAGACAGTACAGATACGCAGTATTTT.

The rearrangement uses TRBV30 and TRBJ2-7, with D hard to call. Germline V CDR1 and CDR2: GTSNPN, SVGIG (reference sequence). Deletions cut 1 base from V and 3 bases from J, with 4 bases between. This CDR3 comprises 11 residues. The CDR3 nucleotides read TGTGCCTGGAGTGGGGTCTACGAGCAGTACTTC. Its translation: CAWSGVYEQYF. The entire variable domain, with the rest obtained from reference TRBV30 and TRBJ2-7, is as follows: SQTIHQWPATLVQPVGSPLSLECTVEGTSNPNLYWYRQAAGRGLQLLFYSVGIGQISSEVPQNLSASRPQDRQFILSSKKLLLSDSGFYLCAWSGVYEQYFGPGTRLTVT.

This clone was recorded only once. This chain links TRBV15 with TRBJ1-3; the match to TRBD1 covers 7 bases. Germline CDR1 is LNHNV and CDR2 is YYDKDF (reference sequence). V trimming: 0 bases; J trimming: 2 bases; junction bases outside the gene matches: 7. The CDR3 runs 17 residues. The CDR3 here is CATSRDLQGGAGNTIYF. The CDR3 DNA reads TGTGCCACCAGCAGAGATTTGCAGGGGGGAGCTGGAAACACCATATATTTT.

The V gene is TRBV28, the J gene TRBJ1-5, with TRBD1 as a possible D gene (6 bases). Germline CDR1 is MDHEN and CDR2 is SYDVKM. Trimming removed 4 bases at V and 5 bases at J, with 9 bases between. CDR3 length: 13 residues. CDR3 sequence reads: CASSSGVDQPQHF. DNA for the CDR3: TGTGCCAGCAGTTCAGGGGTAGATCAGCCCCAGCATTTT.

The rearrangement joins TRBV11-2 to TRBJ2-7, with TRBD1 matching 9 bases. The CDR3 runs 17 residues. V gave up 5 bases and J gave up 0 bases; unmatched junction bases: 11. Germline loops: CDR1 SGHAT, CDR2 FQNNGV. The chain's CDR3 is CASSRLNGQGFSYEQYF. DNA for the CDR3: TGTGCCAGCAGCCGCTTAAACGGACAGGGGTTCTCCTACGAGCAGTACTTC. Full variable domain (remainder filled in from reference TRBV11-2 and TRBJ2-7): EAGVAQSPRYKIIEKRQSVAFWCNPISGHATLYWYQQILGQGPKLLIQFQNNGVVDDSQLPKDRFSAERLKGVDSTLKIQPAKLEDSAVYLCASSRLNGQGFSYEQYFGPGTRLTVT.

This clone was recorded only once. This chain connects TRBV7-9 to TRBJ2-1; D remains unclear. The CDR3 consists of 11 residues. Germline CDR1 reads SEHNR; CDR2 reads FQNEAQ (reference sequence). The V end was cut by 1 base, the J end by 7 bases, with 2 bases between. CDR3 amino acids: CASSLGNEQFF. CDR3 sequence (DNA): TGTGCCAGCAGCTTAGGGAATGAGCAGTTCTTC.

The chain joins TRBV15 to TRBJ1-1; maybe TRBD1 (5 bases). CDR1 is LNHNV, CDR2 YYDKDF, per germline (reference sequence). This CDR3 region has 14 residues. The ends were cut back, 5 bases at V and 6 bases at J, with 16 bases in the middle. This CDR3 is CATSPRRGVAEAFF. In DNA, the CDR3 is TGTGCCACCAGCCCTCGTCGAGGGGTGGCTGAAGCTTTCTTT.

The V gene is TRBV5-6, the J gene TRBJ1-2, with 10 positions matching TRBD1. The CDR3 is made up of 16 amino acids. Germline CDR1 is SGHDT and CDR2 is YYEEEE. The junction had 9 bases not matched to a gene; V was cut back by 0 bases and J by 7 bases. The CDR3 nucleotides read TGTGCCAGCAGCTTGGGGAGTCGACGGACAGGGGGTGGCTACACCTTC. Translation gives CASSLGSRRTGGGYTF.

The rearrangement joins TRBV2 to TRBJ2-5; 7 bases match TRBD1. The germline CDR1 and CDR2 sequences are SNHLY and FYNNEI. The CDR3 loop spans 13 amino acids. V shed 6 bases and J 4 bases; nucleotides not matched to a gene: 5. This CDR3 is CASRGTVGETQYF. Here the CDR3 DNA reads TGTGCCAGCAGAGGGACAGTAGGAGAGACCCAGTACTTC.

This clone has just a few counts. This chain connects TRBV28 to TRBJ2-5; tentative D call: TRBD1 (6 bases). Germline V gene lookup returns CDR1 MDHEN and CDR2 SYDVKM. The CDR3 extends over 14 amino acids. With 7 bases removed from V and 2 bases from J, the gap between germline ends came to 14 bases. CDR3 region: CASNPLGQQETQYF. CDR3 DNA: TGTGCCAGCAACCCTTTAGGACAGCAAGAGACCCAGTACTTC.